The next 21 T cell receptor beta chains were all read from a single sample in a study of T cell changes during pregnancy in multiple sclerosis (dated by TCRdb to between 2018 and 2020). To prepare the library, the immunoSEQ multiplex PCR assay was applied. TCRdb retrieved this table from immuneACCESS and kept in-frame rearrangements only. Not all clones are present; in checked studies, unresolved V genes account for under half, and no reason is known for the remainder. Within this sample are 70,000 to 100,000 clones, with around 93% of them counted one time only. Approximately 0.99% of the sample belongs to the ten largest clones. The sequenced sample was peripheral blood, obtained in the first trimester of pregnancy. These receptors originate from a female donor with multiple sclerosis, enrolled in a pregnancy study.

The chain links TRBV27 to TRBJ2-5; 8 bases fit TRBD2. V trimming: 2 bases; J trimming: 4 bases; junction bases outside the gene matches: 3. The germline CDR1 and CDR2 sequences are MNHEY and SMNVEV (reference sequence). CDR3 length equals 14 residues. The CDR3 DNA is TGTGCCAGCAGTTTAGGGACTAGTAGAGAGACCCAGTACTTC. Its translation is CASSLGTSRETQYF.

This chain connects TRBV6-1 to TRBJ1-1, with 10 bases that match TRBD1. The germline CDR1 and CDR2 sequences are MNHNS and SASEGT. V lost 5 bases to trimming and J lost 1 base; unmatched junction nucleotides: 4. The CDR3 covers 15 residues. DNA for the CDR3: TGTGCCAGCAGTATCCGGACAGGGGGGAACACTGAAGCTTTCTTT. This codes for CASSIRTGGNTEAFF.

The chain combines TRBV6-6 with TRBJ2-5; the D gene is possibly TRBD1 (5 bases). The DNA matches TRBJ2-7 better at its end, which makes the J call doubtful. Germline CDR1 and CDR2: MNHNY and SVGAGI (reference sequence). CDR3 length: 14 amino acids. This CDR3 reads CASSYSAGQNEQYF. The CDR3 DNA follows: TGTGCCAGCAGTTACTCGGCAGGGCAAAACGAGCAGTACTTC.

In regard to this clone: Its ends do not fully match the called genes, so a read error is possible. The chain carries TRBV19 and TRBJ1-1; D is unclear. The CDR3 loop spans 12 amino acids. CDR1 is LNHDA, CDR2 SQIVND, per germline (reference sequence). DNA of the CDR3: TGTGCCAGTAGTATAGCTGGGAGGCTTATTCTCTTT. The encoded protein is CASSIAGRLILF.

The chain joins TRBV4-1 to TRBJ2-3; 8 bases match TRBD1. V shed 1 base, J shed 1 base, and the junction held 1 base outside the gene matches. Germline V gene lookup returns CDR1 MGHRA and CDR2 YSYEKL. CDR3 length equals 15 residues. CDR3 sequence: CASSQVDRGTDTQYF. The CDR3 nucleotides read TGCGCCAGCAGCCAAGTGGACAGGGGCACAGATACGCAGTATTTT.

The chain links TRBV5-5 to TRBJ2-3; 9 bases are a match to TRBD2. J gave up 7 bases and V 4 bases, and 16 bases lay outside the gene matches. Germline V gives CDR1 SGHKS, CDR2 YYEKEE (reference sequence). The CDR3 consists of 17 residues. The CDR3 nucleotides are TGTGCCAGCAGCGCTCGTCTAGGGGTTAGCGGGAGTTATACGCAGTATTTT. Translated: CASSARLGVSGSYTQYF.

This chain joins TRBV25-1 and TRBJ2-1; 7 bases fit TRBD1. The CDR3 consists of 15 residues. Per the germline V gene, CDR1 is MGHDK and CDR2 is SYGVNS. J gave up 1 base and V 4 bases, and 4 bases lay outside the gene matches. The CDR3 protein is CASSARDSSYNEQFF. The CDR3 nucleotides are TGTGCCAGCAGTGCGAGGGACAGTTCCTACAATGAGCAGTTCTTC.

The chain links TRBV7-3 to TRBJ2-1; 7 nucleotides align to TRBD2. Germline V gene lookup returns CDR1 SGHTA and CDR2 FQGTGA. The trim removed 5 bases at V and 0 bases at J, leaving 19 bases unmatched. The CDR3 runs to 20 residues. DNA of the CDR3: TGTGCCAGCAGCCTGGGGAGTGGGCTAGCGGATCTCAGCTCCTACAATGAGCAGTTCTTC. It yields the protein CASSLGSGLADLSSYNEQFF.

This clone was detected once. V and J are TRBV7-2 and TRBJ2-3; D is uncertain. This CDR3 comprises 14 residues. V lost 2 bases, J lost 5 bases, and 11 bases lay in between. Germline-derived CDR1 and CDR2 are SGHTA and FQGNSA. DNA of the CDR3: TGTGCCAGCAGCTTATATGGCCCAGAAGATACGCAGTATTTT. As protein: CASSLYGPEDTQYF.

The DNA for the CDR3 is TGTGCCAGCAGTTTCTACAGGGCCCGAAATGAAAAACTGTTTTTT. This codes for CASSFYRARNEKLFF. The rearrangement links TRBV27 to TRBJ1-4; D possibly corresponds to TRBD1 (6 bases). V shed 3 bases and J shed 5 bases, with 13 bases lying between them. This CDR3 has 15 amino acids. Per the germline V gene, CDR1 is MNHEY and CDR2 is SMNVEV (reference sequence).

The CDR3 spells CASSLIRNYEQYF. The DNA of the CDR3 is TGCGCCAGCAGCTTGATCAGGAATTACGAGCAGTACTTC. The chain carries TRBV5-1 and TRBJ2-7; D gene ambiguous. V gave up 1 base and J gave up 4 bases, with 9 bases separating them. CDR1 is SGHRS and CDR2 is YFSETQ in the germline V gene. There are 13 residues in the CDR3.

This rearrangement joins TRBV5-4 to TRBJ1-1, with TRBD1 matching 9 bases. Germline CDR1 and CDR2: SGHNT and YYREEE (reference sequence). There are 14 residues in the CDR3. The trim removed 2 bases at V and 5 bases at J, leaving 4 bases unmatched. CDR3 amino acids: CASSLQGAGTEAFF. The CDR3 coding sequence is TGTGCCAGCAGCTTACAGGGGGCCGGGACTGAAGCTTTCTTT. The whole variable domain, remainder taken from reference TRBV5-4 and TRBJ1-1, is ETGVTQSPTHLIKTRGQQVTLRCSSQSGHNTVSWYQQALGQGPQFIFQYYREEENGRGNFPPRFSGLQFPNYSSELNVNALELDDSALYLCASSLQGAGTEAFFGQGTRLTVV.

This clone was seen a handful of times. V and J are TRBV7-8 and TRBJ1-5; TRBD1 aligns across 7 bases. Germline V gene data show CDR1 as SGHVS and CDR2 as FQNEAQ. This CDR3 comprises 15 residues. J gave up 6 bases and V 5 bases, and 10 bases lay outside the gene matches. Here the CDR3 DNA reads TGTGCCAGCAGCCCCCGACAGGGAGTGGGTCAGCCCCAGCATTTT. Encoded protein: CASSPRQGVGQPQHF.

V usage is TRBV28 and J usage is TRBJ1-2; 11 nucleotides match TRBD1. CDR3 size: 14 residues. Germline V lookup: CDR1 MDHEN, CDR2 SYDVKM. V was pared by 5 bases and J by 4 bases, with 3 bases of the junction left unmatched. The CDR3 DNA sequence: TGTGCCAGCAGTGGGACAGGGGGGGGCTATGGCTACACCTTC. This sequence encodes CASSGTGGGYGYTF.

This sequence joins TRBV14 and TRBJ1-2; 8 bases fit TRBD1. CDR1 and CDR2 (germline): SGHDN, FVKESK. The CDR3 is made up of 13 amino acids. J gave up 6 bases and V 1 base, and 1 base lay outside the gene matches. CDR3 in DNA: TGTGCCAGCAGCCAAGGGACAGGGAATGGCTACACCTTC. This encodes CASSQGTGNGYTF.

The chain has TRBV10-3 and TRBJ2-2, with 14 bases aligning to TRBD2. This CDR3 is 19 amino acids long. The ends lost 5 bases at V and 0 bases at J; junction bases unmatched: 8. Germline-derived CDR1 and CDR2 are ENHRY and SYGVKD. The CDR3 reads CAISRLAGGPQANTGELFF. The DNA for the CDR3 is TGTGCCATCAGTAGACTAGCGGGGGGGCCGCAAGCGAACACCGGGGAGCTGTTTTTT.

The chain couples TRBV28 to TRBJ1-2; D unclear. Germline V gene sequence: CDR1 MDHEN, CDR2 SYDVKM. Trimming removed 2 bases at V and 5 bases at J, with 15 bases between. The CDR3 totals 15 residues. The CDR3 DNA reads TGTGCCAGCAGTTTACTATATGGTCCTTTTTATGGCTACACCTTC. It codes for CASSLLYGPFYGYTF.

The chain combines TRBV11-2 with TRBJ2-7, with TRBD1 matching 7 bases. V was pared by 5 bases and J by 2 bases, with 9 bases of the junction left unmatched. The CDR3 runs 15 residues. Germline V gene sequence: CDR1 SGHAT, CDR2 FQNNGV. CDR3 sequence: CASSPRMDRPYEQYF. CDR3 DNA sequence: TGTGCCAGCAGCCCGAGAATGGACAGGCCCTACGAGCAGTACTTC.

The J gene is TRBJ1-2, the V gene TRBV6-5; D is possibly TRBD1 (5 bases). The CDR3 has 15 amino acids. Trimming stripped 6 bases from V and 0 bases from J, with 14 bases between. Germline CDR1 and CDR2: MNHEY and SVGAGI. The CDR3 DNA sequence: TGTGCCAGCAGCCTAAAGCTGACAGCTAACTATGGCTACACCTTC. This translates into CASSLKLTANYGYTF.

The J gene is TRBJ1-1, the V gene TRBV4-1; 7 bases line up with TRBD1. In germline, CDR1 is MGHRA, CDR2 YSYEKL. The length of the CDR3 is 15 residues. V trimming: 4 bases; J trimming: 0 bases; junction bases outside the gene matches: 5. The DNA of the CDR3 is TGCGCCAGCAGCCTTCCGGGACAGATGAACACTGAAGCTTTCTTT. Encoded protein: CASSLPGQMNTEAFF.

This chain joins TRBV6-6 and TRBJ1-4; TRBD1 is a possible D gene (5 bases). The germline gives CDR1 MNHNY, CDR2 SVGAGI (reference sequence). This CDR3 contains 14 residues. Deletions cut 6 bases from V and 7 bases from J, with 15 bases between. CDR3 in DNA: TGTGCCAGCAGCCTCACGCAGGGAGGTGAAAAACTGTTTTTT. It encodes CASSLTQGGEKLFF.